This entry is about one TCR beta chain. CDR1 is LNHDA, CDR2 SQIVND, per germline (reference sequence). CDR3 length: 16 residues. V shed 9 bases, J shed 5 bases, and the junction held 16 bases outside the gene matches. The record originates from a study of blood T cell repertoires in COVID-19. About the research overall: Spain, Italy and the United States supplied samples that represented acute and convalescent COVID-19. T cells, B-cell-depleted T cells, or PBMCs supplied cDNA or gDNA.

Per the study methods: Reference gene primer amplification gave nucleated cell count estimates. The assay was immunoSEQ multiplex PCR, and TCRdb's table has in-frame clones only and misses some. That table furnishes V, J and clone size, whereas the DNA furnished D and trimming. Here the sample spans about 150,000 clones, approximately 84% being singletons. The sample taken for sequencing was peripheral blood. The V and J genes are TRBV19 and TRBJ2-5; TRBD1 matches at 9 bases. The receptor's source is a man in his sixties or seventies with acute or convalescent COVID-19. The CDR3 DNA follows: TGTGCCAGCACCTTGGGGGCTGGACAGGGGACGGAGACCCAGTACTTC. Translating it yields CASTLGAGQGTETQYF.